This T cell receptor (beta chain) was observed in a study of T cell responses to AZD1222 COVID-19 vaccine. Notes on the study in general: A reported finding is that nearly half of spike-specific TCRs target unmutated variant regions. Spike-specific TCR depth and breadth grew after two AZD1222 doses. At baseline, just six AZD1222 recipients tested seropositive. Clonal diversity was possibly underestimated, and the donors were mostly white British, with more females.

The germline CDR1 and CDR2 sequences are SGHRS and YFSETQ. This CDR3 has 15 amino acids. V was shortened by 0 bases and J by 4 bases, with 13 bases between the two germline ends. Libraries were prepared by immunoSEQ multiplex PCR; TCRdb keeps only in-frame clonotypes and omits some of them. This table has 100,000 or so clones, approximately 84% appearing once. Worth noting for this clone: What it recognizes is unknown.

The sequence came from an adult in good health. The chain couples TRBV5-1 to TRBJ1-1; D is unresolved. Sequenced here: peripheral blood, sampled on day 0 of AZD1222 vaccination. The CDR3 sequence: CASSLEAALGTEAFF. CDR3 DNA sequence: TGCGCCAGCAGCTTGGAGGCGGCCCTCGGCACTGAAGCTTTCTTT.